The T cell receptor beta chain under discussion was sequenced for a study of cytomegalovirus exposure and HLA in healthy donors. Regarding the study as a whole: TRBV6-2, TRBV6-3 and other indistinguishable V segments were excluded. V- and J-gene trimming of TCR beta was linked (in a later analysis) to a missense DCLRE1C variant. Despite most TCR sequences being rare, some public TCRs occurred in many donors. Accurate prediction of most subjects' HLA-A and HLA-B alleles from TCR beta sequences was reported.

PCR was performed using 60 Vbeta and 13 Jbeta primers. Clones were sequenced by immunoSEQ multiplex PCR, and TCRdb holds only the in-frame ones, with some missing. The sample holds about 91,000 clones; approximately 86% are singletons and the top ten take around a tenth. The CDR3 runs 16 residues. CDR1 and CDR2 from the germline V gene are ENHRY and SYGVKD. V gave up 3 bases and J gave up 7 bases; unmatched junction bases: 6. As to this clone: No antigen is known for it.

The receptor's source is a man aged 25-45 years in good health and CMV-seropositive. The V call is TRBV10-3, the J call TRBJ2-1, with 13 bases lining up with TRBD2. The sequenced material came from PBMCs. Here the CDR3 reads CAISDPGLAGVNEQFF. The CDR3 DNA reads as TGTGCCATCAGTGACCCAGGACTAGCGGGAGTGAATGAGCAGTTCTTC.